Here is one TCR beta chain with its context. This clone's antigen is unknown. Base qualities are not provided; no much larger clone lies one nucleotide away. There are 15 amino acids in the CDR3, from cysteine to phenylalanine inclusive. Just CDR3 DNA is preserved here, 45 bases in frame from base 1. Unmatched junction bases come to 5, with V trimmed by 8 bases and J by 2 bases. Looking up the germline V gene (reference sequence) yields CDR1 LNHDA and CDR2 SQIVND. This specimen belongs to a study of blood T cell repertoires in COVID-19 (dated by TCRdb to about 2020). Regarding the study in general: The collaborator samples originated in the United States, Italy and Spain and spanned the acute and convalescent phases of COVID-19. Deeply sampled blood TCRbeta repertoires from subjects exposed to, actively infected with, or recovered from COVID-19 were included in the dataset. The material from the prospective study consisted of cDNA or gDNA derived from T cells, B-cell-depleted T cells, or PBMCs. Nearly every sample came with metadata listing a de-identified subject ID, COVID-19 status, age in years and sex. Where available, HLA class I and class II types were obtained from metadata supplied by the sample provider rather than from assay-based typing. The samples were drawn from the first 160 participants of the ongoing ImmuneRACE study and from 1,254 subjects provided by 6 global collaborators. The repertoires were made available in a free public database intended to serve as a resource for research on the immune response to SARS-CoV-2. Beyond this particular receptor, the publication reports: Clinical and demographic metadata were provided uncurated, with the amount varying by source and participant.

TCRbeta CDR3 regions were amplified from genomic DNA by means of the immunoSEQ Assay, a bias-controlled multiplex PCR. The study's processing was this. The number of nucleated cells in each sample was estimated from the amplification of reference gene primers within the assay. To quantify the absolute abundance of each unique TCRbeta CDR3 rearrangement, sequence reads were collapsed and filtered. For each sample, productive Simpson clonality was calculated by taking the square root of Simpson's diversity index across productive rearrangements. TCRdb provides this immuneACCESS table in a form limited to in-frame rearrangements. Some clones are lacking; in checked studies, under half of them reflect an unresolved V gene, and why the rest are absent is not known. V, J and clone size reflect that table, while D and trimming were determined from the DNA. The sample records 200,000 to 250,000 clones, about 90% of which are singletons. The top ten constitute roughly 2% of the sample.

Each collaborating institution followed its own protocols to collect whole blood in K2EDTA tubes. For TCRbeta analysis, collaborators shipped samples in one of three forms: frozen whole blood, isolated PBMCs, or DNA extracted from either of those sample types. The sequenced sample consisted of peripheral blood. The sequence joins TRBV19 to TRBJ1-3; 11 of the junction bases match TRBD1. This TCR derives from a woman aged 45-65 years with acute or convalescent COVID-19. The base sequence is TGTGCCAGTTCGGGACAGGGGGAAACTGGAAACACCATATATTTT. It translates as CASSGQGETGNTIYF.